This T cell receptor (beta chain) was identified during a study of early T cells in non-severe SARS-CoV-2 infection. The wider study: It was bulk RNA from unsorted whole blood that was sequenced, and the chains were unpaired.

The CDR3 is made up of 13 amino acids. Trimming left V 2 bases short and J 5 bases short, with 7 bases between. Looked up from germline, CDR1 is LGHDT and CDR2 is YNNKEL (reference sequence). Study observations and caveats: VDJdb matching, biased toward anti-spike CD8 responses, missed private and CD4 specificities.

Unique molecular identifier tags were affixed to discrete cDNA molecules. TCRdb re-called the 5' RACE reads through MiXCR, storing one row per CDR3 protein. The sample lists 35,000 to 40,000 distinct CDR3 sequences; 3.5% to 5% were seen once. This clonotype was detected many times. Its antigen remains unidentified. The sample was whole blood. The sequence derives from an adult who was a healthcare worker with PCR-confirmed SARS-CoV-2 infection or an uninfected control (not recorded which). The V call is TRBV3-1, the J call TRBJ2-4, with D possibly being TRBD1 or TRBD2 (5 bases each). CDR3 protein: CASSQWDENIQYF. The CDR3 DNA reads TGTGCCAGCAGCCAATGGGACGAAAACATTCAGTACTTC.